This T cell receptor beta chain was sequenced for a study of OX40 agonist ivuxolimab in advanced cancers. Overall study: Of the participants, 35% to 50% had some prior anti-PD-1, anti-PD-L1 or anti-CTLA-4 therapy, which was allowed. Whole-study findings and limits: Among T cells, CD8+ cells averaged more expanded clones than CD4+ cells.

Repertoires were generated with immunoSEQ multiplex PCR, while TCRdb's copy carries only in-frame clones and drops some. The top ten hold 3.1% of the sample, which has under 85,000 clones, about 85% seen once. Turning to this clone: Its matching antigen is unknown.

People who had autoimmune disease history or systemic immunosuppression were excluded. V gave up 7 bases and J gave up 6 bases, with 13 bases separating them. Germline V CDR1 and CDR2: SQVTM, ANQGSEA. The CDR3 has 11 residues. Material: CD4+ or CD8+ T cells sorted from blood, obtained in a trial of the OX40 agonist ivuxolimab. This clonotype was sampled from an adult with an advanced solid tumor such as melanoma, head and neck, liver or kidney cancer. The V and J genes are TRBV29-1 and TRBJ2-7; TRBD2 might be the D (5 bases). The DNA for the CDR3 is TGCAGCGGAGGGTTAGGGCGCGAGCAGTACTTC. Protein product: CSGGLGREQYF.